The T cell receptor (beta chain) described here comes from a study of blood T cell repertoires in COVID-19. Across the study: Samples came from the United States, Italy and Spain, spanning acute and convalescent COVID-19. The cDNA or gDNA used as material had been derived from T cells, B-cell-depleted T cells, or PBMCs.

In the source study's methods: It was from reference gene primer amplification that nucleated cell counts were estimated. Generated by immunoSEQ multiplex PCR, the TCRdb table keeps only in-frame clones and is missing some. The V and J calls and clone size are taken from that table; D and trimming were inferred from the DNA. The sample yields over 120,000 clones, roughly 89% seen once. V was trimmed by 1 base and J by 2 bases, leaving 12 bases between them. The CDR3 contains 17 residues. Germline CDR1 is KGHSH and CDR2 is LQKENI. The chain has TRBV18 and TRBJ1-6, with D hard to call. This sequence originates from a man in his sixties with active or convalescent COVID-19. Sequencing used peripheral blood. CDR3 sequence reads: CASSPQSPGTYNSPLHF. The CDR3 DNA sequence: TGTGCCAGCTCACCACAATCTCCGGGGACCTATAATTCACCCCTCCACTTT. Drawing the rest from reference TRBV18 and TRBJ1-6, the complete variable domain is NAGVMQNPRHLVRRRGQEARLRCSPMKGHSHVYWYRQLPEEGLKFMVYLQKENIIDESGMPKERFSAEFPKEGPSILRIQQVVRGDSAAYFCASSPQSPGTYNSPLHFGNGTRLTVT.